This T cell receptor (beta chain) was identified during a study of blood T cells in healthy people across ages. General study results and limits: A conclusive naive versus antigen-experienced comparison was prevented by the unsorted PBMCs. A roughly linear fall in TCR beta diversity per million T cells was seen with increasing age. Investigators treated diversity estimates from one million T cells as underestimates.

This clonotype was observed at least ten times. What it binds is not known. Germline loops: CDR1 SGHTA, CDR2 FQGNSA. There are 21 residues in the CDR3. V trimming: 2 bases; J trimming: 0 bases; junction bases outside the gene matches: 13. The authors isolated at least 7 million PBMCs per sample. Then a second PCR, running about 6 to 11 cycles, was carried out with a sample-barcoded 5' primer and a J-beta primer mix. TCRdb reprocessed the 5' RACE reads with MiXCR, giving one entry per CDR3 protein. The sample carries hundreds of thousands of distinct CDR3 sequences, 56% recorded once. J is TRBJ2-6 and V is TRBV7-2, with 10 bases identical to TRBD2. The source is a middle-aged man in good health. Sequencing was carried out using blood. CDR3 nucleotides: TGTGCCAGCAGCTTACCCCTCCTGACTAGCGGGTTACGCTCTGGGGCCAACGTCCTGACTTTC. This codes for CASSLPLLTSGLRSGANVLTF. The full variable domain, its missing parts supplied by reference TRBV7-2 and TRBJ2-6, is GAGVSQSPSNKVTEKGKDVELRCDPISGHTALYWYRQSLGQGLEFLIYFQGNSAPDKSGLPSDRFSAERTGGSVSTLTIQRTQQEDSAVYLCASSLPLLTSGLRSGANVLTFGAGSRLTVL.